A selection of T cell receptor beta chains follows, all from one sample in a study of tissue-resident memory T cells in lung cancer. TCRdb used MiXCR to reprocess the reads, holding one entry per CDR3 protein. The sample has 200 to 250 distinct CDR3 sequences, roughly 20% seen once. Sequencing used CD103+ CD8+ T cells from lung tumor tissue. The source of these receptors is a human donor with treatment-naive lung cancer (subtype not recorded). Both conserved end residues are part of each CDR3. The order of the fields is V gene, D gene, J gene, clone size, CDR3 protein, CDR3 DNA. A D gene is named only where the DNA matches it firmly. Expanded clones get a size class; other rows say once, few or many, or leave the size out.

>TRBV5-6|.|TRBJ1-1|.
CESRPGAGNTEAFF
TGTGAAAGCCGGCCGGGGGCAGGAAACACTGAAGCTTTCTTT
>TRBV6-2/TRBV6-3|TRBD2|TRBJ2-1|.
CASSYRTSGLNEQFF
TGTGCCAGCAGTTACCGGACTAGCGGACTCAATGAGCAGTTCTTC
>TRBV11-1|TRBD2|TRBJ2-1|medium-sized
CASSSIAGSSYNEQFF
TGTGCCAGCAGCTCCATAGCGGGGAGCTCCTACAATGAGCAGTTCTTC
>TRBV29-1|TRBD1|TRBJ2-7|large
CSVEAGTGDEQYF
TGCAGCGTTGAAGCCGGGACAGGTGACGAGCAGTACTTC
>TRBV20-1|TRBD2|TRBJ2-3|hyperexpanded
CSARDRSGREYF
TGCAGTGCTAGAGATAGGAGCGGGAGAGAGTATTTT
>TRBV7-9|.|TRBJ1-1|.
CASSYPEAFF
TGTGCCAGCAGCTATCCAGAAGCTTTCTTT
>TRBV5-1|.|TRBJ2-2|large
CASSLETLTGTGELFF
TGCGCCAGCAGCTTGGAAACTTTGACAGGCACCGGGGAGCTGTTTTTT
>TRBV12-3/TRBV12-4|TRBD1|TRBJ2-5|.
CASSSPGQGKKTQYF
TGTGCCAGCAGTTCGCCGGGACAGGGAAAAAAGACCCAGTACTTC
>TRBV6-2/TRBV6-3|.|TRBJ2-5|large
CASRRGARLQETQYF
TGTGCCAGCAGGCGGGGTGCGAGACTACAAGAGACCCAGTACTTC
>TRBV5-1|.|TRBJ2-5|large
CASSLAERAGEETQYF
TGCGCCAGCAGCTTGGCCGAGAGGGCAGGGGAAGAGACCCAGTACTTC
>TRBV5-1|.|TRBJ2-1|few
CASSLEPVGPYNEQFF
TGCGCCAGCAGCTTGGAACCAGTAGGACCTTACAATGAGCAGTTCTTC
>TRBV27|.|TRBJ1-5|large
CASSLYPPGSNQPQHF
TGTGCCAGCAGTTTATACCCCCCGGGGAGCAATCAGCCCCAGCATTTT
>TRBV11-3|.|TRBJ2-1|large
CASSYTSGSYNEQFF
TGTGCCAGCAGCTATACTTCCGGCTCCTACAATGAGCAGTTCTTC
>TRBV9|TRBD1|TRBJ2-2|once
CASLGQDTGELFF
TGTGCCAGCCTCGGACAGGACACCGGGGAGCTGTTTTTT
>TRBV6-2/TRBV6-3|TRBD2|TRBJ2-1|.
CASSSAGLGHEQFF
TGTGCCAGCAGTTCAGCGGGATTGGGCCATGAGCAGTTCTTC
>TRBV27|.|TRBJ1-5|.
CASSHLDGGLNQPQHF
TGTGCCAGCAGTCATCTGGACGGAGGTCTCAATCAGCCCCAGCATTTT
>TRBV4-1|.|TRBJ1-2|large
CASSQGTFPEPGYTF
TGCGCCAGCAGCCAAGGGACATTTCCCGAACCGGGCTACACCTTC
>TRBV7-9|.|TRBJ1-4|hyperexpanded
CASSPSGFSTNEKLFF
TGTGCCAGCAGCCCAAGTGGATTTTCAACTAATGAAAAACTGTTTTTT
>TRBV4-2|.|TRBJ1-1|.
CASRTYGDMNTEAFF
TGTGCCAGCAGAACTTATGGGGACATGAACACTGAAGCTTTCTTT
>TRBV9|.|TRBJ1-2|few
CASSAPDKANYGYTF
TGTGCCAGCAGCGCCCCGGACAAAGCTAACTATGGCTACACCTTC
>TRBV5-5|TRBD1|TRBJ2-2|hyperexpanded
CASRGQSVDTGELFF
TGTGCCAGCAGGGGACAGTCTGTGGACACCGGGGAGCTGTTTTTT
>TRBV7-2|TRBD2|TRBJ2-2|large
CASSLGTAGGSMGELFF
TGTGCCAGCAGCTTAGGCACAGCGGGAGGGAGTATGGGGGAGCTGTTTTTT
>TRBV27|.|TRBJ1-1|large
CASSLSRSQSSKAFF
TGTGCCAGCAGTTTATCAAGGAGCCAGTCCTCTAAAGCTTTCTTT
>TRBV2|.|TRBJ2-1|few
CASSVGSNYNEQFF
TGTGCCAGCAGCGTGGGGAGTAACTACAATGAGCAGTTCTTC
>TRBV9|TRBD1|TRBJ2-7|large
CASSASLTGPLSEQYF
TGTGCCAGCAGCGCCTCGTTGACAGGGCCATTGTCCGAGCAGTACTTC
>TRBV7-9|.|TRBJ1-1|.
CASSPSGGHTEAFF
TGTGCCAGCAGCCCCTCCGGGGGGCACACTGAAGCTTTCTTT
>TRBV11-2|.|TRBJ1-1|large
CASSSRGTMNTEAFF
TGTGCCAGCAGCTCCCGAGGTACAATGAACACTGAAGCTTTCTTT
>TRBV3-1|.|TRBJ2-2|.
CASSQRSTNTGELFF
TGTGCCAGCAGCCAAAGAAGTACGAACACCGGGGAGCTGTTTTTT
>TRBV29-1|.|TRBJ2-7|large
CSVGYGYEQYF
TGCAGCGTTGGTTACGGCTACGAGCAGTACTTC
>TRBV6-5|.|TRBJ2-5|large
CASGGRGSQETQYF
TGTGCCAGCGGGGGCAGGGGCTCTCAAGAGACCCAGTACTTC
>TRBV10-1|.|TRBJ2-2|.
CASSSRIRELFF
TGCGCCAGCAGTAGCAGGATCAGGGAGCTGTTTTTT
>TRBV3-1|TRBD1|TRBJ2-1|.
CASSQLQGNEQFF
TGTGCCAGCAGCCAGTTACAGGGGAATGAGCAGTTCTTC